The clone carrying this TCR beta chain occurred a few times. The data derive from a study of T cells of healthy individuals. A single record per CDR3 protein comes from TCRdb applying MiXCR to the 5' RACE reads. The sample contains 40,000 to 65,000 distinct CDR3 sequences, roughly 14% of which appear only once. The receptor comes from a human donor in good health.

CDR3 sequence reads: CASSFRLGETQYF. CDR3 coding DNA: TGTGCCAGCAGCTTCCGGTTAGGGGAGACCCAGTACTTC. V gene TRBV7-2 combines with J gene TRBJ2-5; D ambiguous. The CDR3 runs 13 residues. Trimming pared 3 bases from V and 5 bases from J, leaving 10 bases between. Germline lookup yields CDR1 SGHTA and CDR2 FQGNSA.